These T cell receptor beta chains were read from a single sample in a study of T cells in Graves' hyperthyroidism and ophthalmopathy. Each CDR3 protein gets one entry after TCRdb re-called the multiplex PCR reads with MiXCR. The sample lists approximately 330,000 distinct CDR3 sequences; about 18% were seen once. The sample taken for sequencing was blood. All receptors come from a woman in her forties or fifties with Graves' hyperthyroidism. Each CDR3 is given with its conserved first and last residue.

V gene: TRBV30
J gene: TRBJ2-7
CDR3 protein: CAWGGTHEQYF

V gene: TRBV9
J gene: TRBJ1-1
CDR3 protein: CASSVGWVDTEAFF

V gene: TRBV14
J gene: TRBJ2-1
CDR3 protein: CASSQGLAGEQFF

V gene: TRBV20-1
J gene: TRBJ1-5
CDR3 protein: CSAVDRGDQPQHF

V gene: TRBV20-1
J gene: TRBJ2-5
CDR3 protein: CSARRAGGTETQYF

V gene: TRBV30
J gene: TRBJ2-1
CDR3 protein: CAWSVEGDEQFF

V gene: TRBV6-1
J gene: TRBJ1-6
CDR3 protein: CASSFHPGQHNSPLHF

V gene: TRBV6-1
J gene: TRBJ2-7
CDR3 protein: CASSPLGNLVDEQYF

V gene: TRBV14
J gene: TRBJ1-2
CDR3 protein: CASSHDNFYGYTF

V gene: TRBV2
J gene: TRBJ1-4
CDR3 protein: CASRRMAATNEKLFF

V gene: TRBV3-1
J gene: TRBJ2-1
CDR3 protein: CASSPLRFNSSNEQFF

V gene: TRBV28
J gene: TRBJ2-7
CDR3 protein: CASSLGDRGGDEQYF

V gene: TRBV28
J gene: TRBJ2-5
CDR3 protein: CASSSGQQETQYF

V gene: TRBV30
J gene: TRBJ1-5
CDR3 protein: CAWSESPETSNQPQHF

V gene: TRBV6-1
J gene: TRBJ1-1
CDR3 protein: CASSEDGSLPTEAFF

V gene: TRBV12-3/TRBV12-4
J gene: TRBJ1-1
CDR3 protein: CASSSRDTSLNTEAFF

V gene: TRBV20-1
J gene: TRBJ1-2
CDR3 protein: CSASKGDDGYTF

V gene: TRBV20-1
J gene: TRBJ1-1
CDR3 protein: CSARATGSNTEAFF

V gene: TRBV20-1
J gene: TRBJ2-1
CDR3 protein: CSARFSGSPDEQFF

V gene: TRBV10-3
J gene: TRBJ1-1
CDR3 protein: CATRERLSNTEAFF

V gene: TRBV5-1
J gene: TRBJ1-1
CDR3 protein: CASSPTVSLNTEAFF

V gene: TRBV6-1
J gene: TRBJ2-1
CDR3 protein: CASSDPGGSGGARNEQFF

V gene: TRBV2
J gene: TRBJ1-1
CDR3 protein: CASRTGTGGAGTEAFF

V gene: TRBV10-3
J gene: TRBJ2-1
CDR3 protein: CAAATGTGFSNEQFF

V gene: TRBV7-2
J gene: TRBJ1-6
CDR3 protein: CASSLVGTSNSPLHF

V gene: TRBV3-1
J gene: TRBJ2-5
CDR3 protein: CASSHPGRAVGETQYF

V gene: TRBV2
J gene: TRBJ1-1
CDR3 protein: CATILGQGETNTEAFF

V gene: TRBV28
J gene: TRBJ1-3
CDR3 protein: CASRLQVSGNTIYF

V gene: TRBV3-1
J gene: TRBJ1-1
CDR3 protein: CASSQDTGSLNTEAFF

V gene: TRBV27
J gene: TRBJ1-4
CDR3 protein: CASSRGQRNEKLFF

V gene: TRBV5-1
J gene: TRBJ1-3
CDR3 protein: CASSFGTGSRGNTIYF

V gene: TRBV11-2
J gene: TRBJ2-2
CDR3 protein: CASSSTSVAGELFF

V gene: TRBV18
J gene: TRBJ1-3
CDR3 protein: CASYGTAGNTIYF

V gene: TRBV11-3
J gene: TRBJ1-1
CDR3 protein: CASSEEGDTEAFF

V gene: TRBV12-3/TRBV12-4
J gene: TRBJ2-1
CDR3 protein: CASRPRGPYYNEQFF

V gene: TRBV5-4
J gene: TRBJ2-1
CDR3 protein: CASSGGLGGNEQFF

V gene: TRBV5-1
J gene: TRBJ1-1
CDR3 protein: CASSLWGAYMNTEAFF

V gene: TRBV3-1
J gene: TRBJ1-2
CDR3 protein: CASSQDRPLTGDYGYTF

V gene: TRBV11-2
J gene: TRBJ2-7
CDR3 protein: CASSLDRAVSEQYF

V gene: TRBV20-1
J gene: TRBJ2-5
CDR3 protein: CSGCFDRGRETQYF

V gene: TRBV6-1
J gene: TRBJ2-1
CDR3 protein: CASSERTGGGAIGEQFF

V gene: TRBV5-1
J gene: TRBJ2-3
CDR3 protein: CASSLWSTDTQYF

V gene: TRBV2
J gene: TRBJ2-3
CDR3 protein: CANNPGQRTDTQYF

V gene: TRBV20-1
J gene: TRBJ2-2
CDR3 protein: CSARGGRNTGELFF

V gene: TRBV12-5
J gene: TRBJ2-1
CDR3 protein: CASGPSGSYNEQFF

V gene: TRBV2
J gene: TRBJ2-1
CDR3 protein: CASSRARDLYNEQFF

V gene: TRBV12-3/TRBV12-4
J gene: TRBJ2-3
CDR3 protein: CASSLEGSYTQYF

V gene: TRBV10-2
J gene: TRBJ1-2
CDR3 protein: CASSEGKGDYGYTF

V gene: TRBV7-9
J gene: TRBJ2-1
CDR3 protein: CASSLPSDNYNEQFF

V gene: TRBV29-1
J gene: TRBJ1-2
CDR3 protein: CSVDLYYGYTF

V gene: TRBV5-1
J gene: TRBJ1-1
CDR3 protein: CASSFKQNTEAFF

V gene: TRBV27
J gene: TRBJ2-1
CDR3 protein: CASSFGTTDNEQFF

V gene: TRBV12-3/TRBV12-4
J gene: TRBJ2-7
CDR3 protein: CAGSFAPGLAVYEQYF

V gene: TRBV10-3
J gene: TRBJ2-6
CDR3 protein: CAISVSGVLSGANVLTF

V gene: TRBV3-1
J gene: TRBJ1-5
CDR3 protein: CASSQGTQPQHF

V gene: TRBV7-9
J gene: TRBJ2-3
CDR3 protein: CASSLDQGTDTQYF

V gene: TRBV7-9
J gene: TRBJ1-2
CDR3 protein: CASSTQQGAYYGYTF

V gene: TRBV12-3/TRBV12-4
J gene: TRBJ2-2
CDR3 protein: CASSAGFGELFF

V gene: TRBV9
J gene: TRBJ2-2
CDR3 protein: CASRPSGANAGELFF

V gene: TRBV20-1
J gene: TRBJ2-1
CDR3 protein: CSARLSGRVDEQFF